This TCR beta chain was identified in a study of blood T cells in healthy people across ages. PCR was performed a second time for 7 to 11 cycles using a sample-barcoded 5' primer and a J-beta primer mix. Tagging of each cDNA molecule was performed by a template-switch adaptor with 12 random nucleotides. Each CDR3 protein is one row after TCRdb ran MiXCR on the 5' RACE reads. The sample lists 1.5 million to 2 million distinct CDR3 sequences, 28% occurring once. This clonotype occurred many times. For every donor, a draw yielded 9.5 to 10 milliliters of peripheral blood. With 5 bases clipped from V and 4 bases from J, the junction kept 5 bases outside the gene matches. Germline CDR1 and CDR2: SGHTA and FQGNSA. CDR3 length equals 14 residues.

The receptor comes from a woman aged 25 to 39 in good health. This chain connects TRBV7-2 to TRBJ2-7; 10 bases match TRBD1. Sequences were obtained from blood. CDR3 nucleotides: TGTGCCAGCAGCCGGGACAGGGGCTGGTACGAGCAGTACTTC. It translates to CASSRDRGWYEQYF.